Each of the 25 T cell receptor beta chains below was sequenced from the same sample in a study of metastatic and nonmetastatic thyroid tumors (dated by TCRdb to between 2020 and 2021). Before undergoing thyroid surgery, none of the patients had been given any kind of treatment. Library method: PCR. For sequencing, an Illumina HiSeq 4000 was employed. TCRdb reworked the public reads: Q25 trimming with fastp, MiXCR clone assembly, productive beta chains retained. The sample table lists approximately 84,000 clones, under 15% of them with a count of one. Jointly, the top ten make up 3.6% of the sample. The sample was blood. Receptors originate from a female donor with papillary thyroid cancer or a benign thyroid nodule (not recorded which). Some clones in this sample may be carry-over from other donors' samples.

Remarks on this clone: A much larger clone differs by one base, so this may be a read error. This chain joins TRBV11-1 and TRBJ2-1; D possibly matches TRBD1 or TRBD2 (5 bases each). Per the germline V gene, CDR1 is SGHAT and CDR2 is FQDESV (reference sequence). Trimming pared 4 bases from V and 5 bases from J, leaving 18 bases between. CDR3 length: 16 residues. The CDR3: CASSSGPRNPHNEQFF. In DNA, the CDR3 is TGTGCCAGCAGCTCGGGACCCCGAAACCCACACAATGAGCAGTTCTTC.

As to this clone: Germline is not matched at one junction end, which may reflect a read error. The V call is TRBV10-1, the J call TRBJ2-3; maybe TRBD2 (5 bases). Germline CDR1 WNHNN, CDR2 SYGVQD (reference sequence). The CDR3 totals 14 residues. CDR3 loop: CSSSEGMPPDTQYF. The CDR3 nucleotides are TGCTCCAGTAGTGAGGGCATGCCACCGGATACGCAGTATTTT.

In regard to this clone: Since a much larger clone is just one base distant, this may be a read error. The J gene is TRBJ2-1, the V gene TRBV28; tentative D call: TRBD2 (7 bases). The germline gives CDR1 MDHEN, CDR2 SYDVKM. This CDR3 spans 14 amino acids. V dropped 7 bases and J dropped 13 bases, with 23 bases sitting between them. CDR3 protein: CASTPPGGRGDQFF. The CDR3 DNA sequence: TGTGCCAGCACCCCACCGGGGGGCAGGGGAGATCAGTTCTTC.

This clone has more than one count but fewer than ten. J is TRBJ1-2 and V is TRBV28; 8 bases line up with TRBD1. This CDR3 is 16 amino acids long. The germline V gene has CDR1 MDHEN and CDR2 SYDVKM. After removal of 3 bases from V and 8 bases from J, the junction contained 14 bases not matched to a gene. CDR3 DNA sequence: TGTGCCAGCAGTTTCCCCCCCGGACAGGGTTCTAACGGCTACACCTTC. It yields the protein CASSFPPGQGSNGYTF.

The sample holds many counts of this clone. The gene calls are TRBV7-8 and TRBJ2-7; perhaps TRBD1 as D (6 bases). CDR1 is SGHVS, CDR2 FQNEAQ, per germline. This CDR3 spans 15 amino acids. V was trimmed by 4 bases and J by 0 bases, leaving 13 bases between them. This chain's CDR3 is CASSYSGTTSYEQYF. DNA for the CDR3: TGTGCCAGCAGCTACTCCGGGACAACCTCCTACGAGCAGTACTTC.

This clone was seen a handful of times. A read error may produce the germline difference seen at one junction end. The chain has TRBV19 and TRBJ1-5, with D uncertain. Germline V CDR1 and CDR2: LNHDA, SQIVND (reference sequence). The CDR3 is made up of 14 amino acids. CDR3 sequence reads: CDSTSGLTNQPQHF. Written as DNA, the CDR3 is TGTGACAGTACTTCAGGACTTACCAATCAGCCCCAGCATTTT.

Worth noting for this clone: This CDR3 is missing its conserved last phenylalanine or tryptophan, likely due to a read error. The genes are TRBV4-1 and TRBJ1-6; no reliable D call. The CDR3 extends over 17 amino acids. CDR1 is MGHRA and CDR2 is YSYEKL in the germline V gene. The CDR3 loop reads CARSQDLARSMVSPLHL. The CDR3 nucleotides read TGCGCCAGAAGCCAAGATCTGGCGCGGTCGATGGTTTCACCCCTCCACCTT.

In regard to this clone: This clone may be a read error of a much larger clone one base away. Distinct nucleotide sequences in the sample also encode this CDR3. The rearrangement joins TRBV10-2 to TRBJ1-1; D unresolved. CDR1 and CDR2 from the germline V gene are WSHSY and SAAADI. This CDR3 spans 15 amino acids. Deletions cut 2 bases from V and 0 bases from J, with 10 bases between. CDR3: CASSEIPTVNTEAFF. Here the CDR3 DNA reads TGCGCCAGCAGTGAGATCCCGACTGTGAACACTGAAGCTTTCTTT.

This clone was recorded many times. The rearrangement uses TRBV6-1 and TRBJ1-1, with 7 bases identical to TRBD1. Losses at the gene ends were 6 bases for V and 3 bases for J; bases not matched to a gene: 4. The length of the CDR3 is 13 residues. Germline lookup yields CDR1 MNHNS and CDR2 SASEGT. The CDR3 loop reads CASRDRLHTEAFF. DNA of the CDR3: TGTGCCAGCAGGGACAGGCTACACACTGAAGCTTTCTTT.

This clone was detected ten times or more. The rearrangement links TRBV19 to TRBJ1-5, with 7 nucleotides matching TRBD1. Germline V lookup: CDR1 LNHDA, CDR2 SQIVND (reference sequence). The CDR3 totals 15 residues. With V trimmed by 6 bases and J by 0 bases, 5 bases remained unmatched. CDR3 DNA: TGTGCCAGTAGCCAGACAGGGAATAGCAATCAGCCCCAGCATTTT. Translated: CASSQTGNSNQPQHF.

CDR3 residues: CASSPSLVGSGRADTQYF. The CDR3 region has the DNA TGTGCCAGCTCACCCTCTCTAGTGGGGTCAGGACGAGCAGATACGCAGTATTTT. The J gene is TRBJ2-3, the V gene TRBV18; no definite D call. V was clipped by 3 bases and J by 4 bases, with 23 bases between them. CDR1 is KGHSH and CDR2 is LQKENI in the germline V gene. CDR3 length: 18 residues. Full variable domain (outside the CDR3, taken from reference TRBV18 and TRBJ2-3): NAGVMQNPRHLVRRRGQEARLRCSPMKGHSHVYWYRQLPEEGLKFMVYLQKENIIDESGMPKERFSAEFPKEGPSILRIQQVVRGDSAAYFCASSPSLVGSGRADTQYFGPGTRLTVL.

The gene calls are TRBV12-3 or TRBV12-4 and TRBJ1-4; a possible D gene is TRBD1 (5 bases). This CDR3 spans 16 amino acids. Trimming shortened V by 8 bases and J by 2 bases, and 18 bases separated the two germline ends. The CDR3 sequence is CASVPDGGGTNEKLFF. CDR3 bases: TGTGCCAGCGTCCCGGATGGGGGAGGGACTAATGAAAAACTGTTTTTT.

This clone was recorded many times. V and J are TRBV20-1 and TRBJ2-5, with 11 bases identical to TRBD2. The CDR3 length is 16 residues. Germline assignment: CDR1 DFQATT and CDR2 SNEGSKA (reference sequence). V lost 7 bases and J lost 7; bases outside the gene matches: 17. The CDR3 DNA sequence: TGCAGTGGCCAGCTCCGACTAGCGGGGTTCGGCGGGACCCAGTACTTC. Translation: CSGQLRLAGFGGTQYF.

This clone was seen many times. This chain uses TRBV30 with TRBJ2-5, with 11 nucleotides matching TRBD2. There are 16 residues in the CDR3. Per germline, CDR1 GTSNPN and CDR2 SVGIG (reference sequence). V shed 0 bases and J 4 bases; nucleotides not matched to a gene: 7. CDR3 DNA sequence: TGTGCCTGGAGTGTACATAGCGGGGGGGCCGGAGAGACCCAGTACTTC. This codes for CAWSVHSGGAGETQYF.

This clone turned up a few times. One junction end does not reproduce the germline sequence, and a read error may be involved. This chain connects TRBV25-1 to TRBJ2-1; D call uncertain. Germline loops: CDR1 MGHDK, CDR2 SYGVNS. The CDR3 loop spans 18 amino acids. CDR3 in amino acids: CASSDPGSAPFSYNQQFF. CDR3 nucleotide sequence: TGTGCCAGCAGTGACCCCGGGTCCGCTCCCTTTTCCTACAATCAGCAGTTCTTC.

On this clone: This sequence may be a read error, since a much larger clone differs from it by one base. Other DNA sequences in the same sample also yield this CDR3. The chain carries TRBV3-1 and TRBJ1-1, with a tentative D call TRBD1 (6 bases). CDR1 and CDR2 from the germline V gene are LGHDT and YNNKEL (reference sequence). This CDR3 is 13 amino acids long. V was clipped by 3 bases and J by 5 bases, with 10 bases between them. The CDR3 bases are TGTGCCAGCAGCCAGGGGGCTCGGACTGAAGCTTTCTTT. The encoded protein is CASSQGARTEAFF.

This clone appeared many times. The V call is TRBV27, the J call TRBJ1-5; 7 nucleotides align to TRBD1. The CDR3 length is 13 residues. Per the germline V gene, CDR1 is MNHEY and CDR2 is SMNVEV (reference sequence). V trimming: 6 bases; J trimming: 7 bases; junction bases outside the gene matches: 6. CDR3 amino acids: CASRRQGGQPQHF. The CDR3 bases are TGTGCCAGCAGGCGACAGGGAGGGCAGCCCCAGCATTTT.

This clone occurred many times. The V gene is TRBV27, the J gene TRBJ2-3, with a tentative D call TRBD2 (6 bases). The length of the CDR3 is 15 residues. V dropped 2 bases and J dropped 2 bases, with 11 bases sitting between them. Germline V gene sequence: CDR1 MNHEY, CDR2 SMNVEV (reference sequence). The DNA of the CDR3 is TGTGCCAGCAGTTTAGACGGGAGTAACACAGATACGCAGTATTTT. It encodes CASSLDGSNTDTQYF.

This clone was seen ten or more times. CDR3 sequence: CASSLETGLEEKLFF. Here the CDR3 DNA reads TGTGCCAGCAGCTTAGAGACAGGGTTGGAGGAAAAACTGTTTTTT. V gene TRBV7-8 combines with J gene TRBJ1-4, with 7 bases identical to TRBD1. In germline, CDR1 is SGHVS, CDR2 FQNEAQ. The CDR3 is 15 residues long. V shed 1 base, J shed 8 bases, and the junction held 7 bases outside the gene matches.

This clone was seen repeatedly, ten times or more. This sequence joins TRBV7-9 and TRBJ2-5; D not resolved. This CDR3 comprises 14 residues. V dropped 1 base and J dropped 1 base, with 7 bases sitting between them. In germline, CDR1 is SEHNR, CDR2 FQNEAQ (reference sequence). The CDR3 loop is CASSLGRPQETQYF. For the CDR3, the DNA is TGTGCCAGCAGCTTAGGCCGACCCCAAGAGACCCAGTACTTC.

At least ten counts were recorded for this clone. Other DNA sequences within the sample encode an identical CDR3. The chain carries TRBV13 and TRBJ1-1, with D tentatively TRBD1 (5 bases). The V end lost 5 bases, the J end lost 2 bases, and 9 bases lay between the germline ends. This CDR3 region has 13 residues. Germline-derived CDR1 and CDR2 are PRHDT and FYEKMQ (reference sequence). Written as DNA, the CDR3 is TGTGCCAGCAGCCCCGGGACCAACACTGAAGCTTTCTTT. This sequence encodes CASSPGTNTEAFF.

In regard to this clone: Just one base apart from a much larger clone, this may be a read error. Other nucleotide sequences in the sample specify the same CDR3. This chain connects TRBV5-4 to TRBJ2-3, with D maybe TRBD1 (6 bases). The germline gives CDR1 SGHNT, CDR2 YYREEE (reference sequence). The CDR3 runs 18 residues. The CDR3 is CASSLEGVSRSNTDTQYF. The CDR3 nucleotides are TGTGCCAGCAGCTTGGAGGGGGTTAGCAGAAGCAACACAGATACACAGTATTTT. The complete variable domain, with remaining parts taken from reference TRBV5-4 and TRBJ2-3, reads ETGVTQSPTHLIKTRGQQVTLRCSSQSGHNTVSWYQQALGQGPQFIFQYYREEENGRGNFPPRFSGLQFPNYSSELNVNALELDDSALYLCASSLEGVSRSNTDTQYFGPGTRLTVL.

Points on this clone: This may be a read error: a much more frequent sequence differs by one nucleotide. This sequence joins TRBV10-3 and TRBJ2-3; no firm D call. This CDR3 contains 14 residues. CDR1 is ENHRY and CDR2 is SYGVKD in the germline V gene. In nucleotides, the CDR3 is TGTGCCATCAGTGAGTCGGGTAGCACATATACGCAGTATTTT. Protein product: CAISESGSTYTQYF.

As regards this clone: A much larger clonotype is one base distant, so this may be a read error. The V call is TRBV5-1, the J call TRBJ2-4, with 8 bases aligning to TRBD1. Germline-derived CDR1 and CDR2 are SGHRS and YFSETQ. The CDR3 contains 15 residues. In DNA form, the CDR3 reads TGCGCCAGCATCTTGGTGACAGGGGAAGAAAACATTCAGTACTTC. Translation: CASILVTGEENIQYF.

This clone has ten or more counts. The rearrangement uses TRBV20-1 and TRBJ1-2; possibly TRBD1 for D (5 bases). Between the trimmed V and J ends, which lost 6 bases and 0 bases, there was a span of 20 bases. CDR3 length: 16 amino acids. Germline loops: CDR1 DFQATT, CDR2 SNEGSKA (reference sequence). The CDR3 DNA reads TGCAGTGCCCCCCCCTCCGGGACGAATTCTAACTATGGCTACACCTTC. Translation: CSAPPSGTNSNYGYTF.